The 21 T cell receptor beta chains below all came from one sample that was sequenced in a study of T cell repertoires in cytomegalovirus infection. Their recognized antigens are unknown. TCRdb used MiXCR to reprocess the reads, holding one entry per CDR3 protein. Of roughly 860,000 distinct CDR3 sequences listed, 30% to 35% are singletons. The specimen comprised cultured CD8+ T cells from PBMCs, sampled from culture after CMV antigen stimulation. Receptor source: a human donor in good health (CMV status not recorded). Some clones in this sample may be carry-over from other donors' samples.

This clonotype showed up just a few times. The rearrangement joins TRBV5-1 to TRBJ1-2; 7 nucleotides match TRBD1. The CDR3 is 13 residues long. After removal of 4 bases from V and 8 bases from J, the junction contained 8 bases not matched to a gene. The germline V gene encodes CDR1 SGHRS and CDR2 YFSETQ. CDR3 sequence reads: CASSDDREDGYTF. DNA of the CDR3: TGCGCCAGCAGCGACGACAGGGAGGACGGCTACACCTTC.

This clonotype was counted a few times. The chain carries TRBV19 and TRBJ1-1; no definite D call. The CDR3 is 15 amino acids. Germline loops: CDR1 LNHDA, CDR2 SQIVND (reference sequence). Trimming shortened V by 4 bases and J by 4 bases, and 16 bases separated the two germline ends. DNA for the CDR3: TGTGCCAGTAGTACCTCAAGGGCAATACCCACTGAAGCTTTCTTT. Protein: CASSTSRAIPTEAFF.

This clonotype was seen a handful of times. The chain combines TRBV6-6 with TRBJ2-5, with a weak D call TRBD2 (5 bases). The ends were cut back, 2 bases at V and 5 bases at J, with 12 bases in the middle. The CDR3 runs to 14 residues. CDR1 and CDR2 (germline): MNHNY, SVGAGI (reference sequence). The DNA of the CDR3 is TGTGCCAGCAGTTACCCAGAACCGGGGGAGACCCAGTACTTC. Protein sequence: CASSYPEPGETQYF.

CDR3 DNA: TGTGCCATCAGTGATGGGGGGTCCTACGAGCAGTACGTC. It is translated as CAISDGGSYEQYV. The chain uses TRBV10-3 and TRBJ2-7; a possible D gene is TRBD2 (6 bases). Germline values: CDR1 ENHRY, CDR2 SYGVKD. Trimming took off 3 bases at V and 1 base at J, with 7 bases between the two ends. This CDR3 spans 13 amino acids.

Only a few counts were recorded for this clonotype. DNA for the CDR3: TGCAGTGCTAGAGTTAACAGGGAAGCTTTCTTT. Its protein is CSARVNREAFF. The chain carries TRBV20-1 and TRBJ1-1; D perhaps matches TRBD1 (5 bases). Between the trimmed V and J ends, which lost 1 base and 8 bases, there was a span of 8 bases. CDR1 and CDR2 (germline): DFQATT, SNEGSKA (reference sequence). The CDR3 has 11 residues.

CDR3 region: CASSQFGRGALETQYF. CDR3 nucleotide sequence: TGTGCCAGCAGCCAGTTTGGGCGGGGGGCCCTAGAGACCCAGTACTTC. The chain employs TRBV7-2 and TRBJ2-5, with TRBD2 matching 8 bases. V trimming: 5 bases; J trimming: 4 bases; junction bases outside the gene matches: 12. CDR1 is SGHTA, CDR2 FQGNSA, per germline. This CDR3 has 16 amino acids.

The V call is TRBV12-3 or TRBV12-4, the J call TRBJ2-6; 9 nucleotides align to TRBD1. The CDR3 has 18 residues. Trimming removed 10 bases from V and 1 base from J; junction bases left unmatched: 14. In nucleotides, the CDR3 is TGTGCCAACAGAGCGCCGGGACAGGGTGGGTCTGGGGCCAACGTCCTGACTTTC. Encoded protein: CANRAPGQGGSGANVLTF.

This clonotype was recorded at least ten times. This chain joins TRBV12-3 or TRBV12-4 and TRBJ2-1, with D possibly being TRBD1 (5 bases). The V end was cut by 3 bases, the J end by 10 bases, with 16 bases between. This CDR3 region has 14 residues. CDR3 sequence reads: CASSFGQGSREQFF. CDR3 nucleotides: TGTGCCAGCAGTTTTGGTCAGGGTAGTAGGGAGCAGTTCTTC.

This clonotype was counted between two and nine times. This chain connects TRBV4-1 to TRBJ2-3; 8 bases are shared with TRBD2. Germline V gene lookup returns CDR1 MGHRA and CDR2 YSYEKL. V shed 4 bases and J 5 bases; nucleotides not matched to a gene: 11. CDR3 length equals 16 residues. CDR3 in DNA: TGCGCCAGCAGCCCCGGCAACGCGGGGGGTGTAGATACGCAGTATTTT. Amino acids: CASSPGNAGGVDTQYF.

This clonotype appeared a few times. V gene TRBV4-1 combines with J gene TRBJ2-7, with unresolved D. The CDR3 is 14 residues long. V was shortened by 4 bases and J by 2 bases, with 12 bases between the two germline ends. The germline V gene has CDR1 MGHRA and CDR2 YSYEKL. CDR3 residues: CASSPPWRPYEQYV. DNA for the CDR3: TGCGCCAGCAGCCCCCCATGGCGGCCCTACGAGCAGTACGTC.

The chain uses TRBV7-9 and TRBJ2-7, with D perhaps TRBD1 (5 bases). The germline V gene encodes CDR1 SEHNR and CDR2 FQNEAQ (reference sequence). Deletions cut 1 base from V and 2 bases from J, with 9 bases between. The CDR3 consists of 14 residues. The CDR3 nucleotides are TGTGCCAGCAGCTTAGGGTCCAGGGCCTACGAGCAGTACGTC. Encoded protein: CASSLGSRAYEQYV.

A few counts support this clonotype. The genes are TRBV4-1 and TRBJ1-1, with D perhaps matching TRBD1 (5 bases). This CDR3 is built from 15 residues. V lost 0 bases to trimming and J lost 4 bases, with 12 bases between them. Per germline, CDR1 MGHRA and CDR2 YSYEKL. This CDR3 is CASSQDLQGGTEAFF. The DNA of the CDR3 is TGCGCCAGCAGCCAAGATCTGCAGGGAGGCACTGAAGCTTTCTTT.

V usage is TRBV12-3 or TRBV12-4 and J usage is TRBJ2-5; D is uncertain. V was shortened by 3 bases and J by 1 base, with 18 bases between the two germline ends. CDR3 length: 17 residues. Here the CDR3 reads CASSFNIDVAFQETQYF. CDR3 DNA sequence: TGTGCCAGCAGTTTTAATATTGACGTGGCGTTCCAAGAGACCCAGTACTTC.

This clonotype has a count of ten or more. The gene calls are TRBV25-1 and TRBJ1-2; D is unclear. There are 15 residues in the CDR3. The V gene lost 6 bases and the J gene lost 0 bases, with 14 bases spanning the gap. Per the germline V gene, CDR1 is MGHDK and CDR2 is SYGVNS. The CDR3 DNA follows: TGTGCCAGCAGAGGTGGAGTAGCAGCTAACTATGGCTACACCTTC. Amino acid sequence: CASRGGVAANYGYTF.

V usage is TRBV4-2 and J usage is TRBJ2-3; D might be TRBD2 (6 bases). The germline V gene encodes CDR1 LGHNA and CDR2 YNFKEQ. This CDR3 is built from 16 residues. Trimming stripped 4 bases from V and 4 bases from J, with 18 bases between. The CDR3 here is CASSPGEAGWADTQYF. CDR3 sequence (DNA): TGTGCCAGCAGCCCGGGAGAGGCAGGGTGGGCAGATACGCAGTATTTT.

There are many counts of this clonotype. The chain links TRBV6-1 to TRBJ1-1; the D gene is possibly TRBD1 (5 bases). Germline CDR1 MNHNS, CDR2 SASEGT. The CDR3 length is 12 residues. Deletions cut 6 bases from V and 4 bases from J, with 9 bases between. CDR3 in DNA: TGTGCCAGCAGCGTGGGGGGCACTGAAGCTTTCTTT. Amino acids: CASSVGGTEAFF.

This clonotype occurred many times. The rearrangement uses TRBV7-2 and TRBJ2-5, with 10 bases matching TRBD2. The J segment lost 5 bases and the V segment lost 4 bases, leaving 7 bases of the junction unmatched. The CDR3 has 15 amino acids. Germline V gene data show CDR1 as SGHTA and CDR2 as FQGNSA. The CDR3 nucleotides read TGTGCCAGCAGCTACACTAGCGGGGTGGCGGAGACCCAGTACTTC. This sequence encodes CASSYTSGVAETQYF.

This clonotype was seen only a few times. The chain uses TRBV11-2 and TRBJ2-5; possibly TRBD2 for D (5 bases). The germline V gene encodes CDR1 SGHAT and CDR2 FQNNGV. This CDR3 is 16 amino acids long. The V and J ends lost 4 bases and 1 base respectively, with 16 bases between them. CDR3 in DNA: TGTGCCAGCAGCTCTACACGGGGTCTTCTCCAAGAGACCCAGTACTTC. Encoded protein: CASSSTRGLLQETQYF. Together with reference TRBV11-2 and TRBJ2-5, the CDR3 gives the full variable domain: EAGVAQSPRYKIIEKRQSVAFWCNPISGHATLYWYQQILGQGPKLLIQFQNNGVVDDSQLPKDRFSAERLKGVDSTLKIQPAKLEDSAVYLCASSSTRGLLQETQYFGPGTRLLVL.

The gene calls are TRBV6-6 and TRBJ2-5, with TRBD2 matching over 10 bases. Looked up from germline, CDR1 is MNHNY and CDR2 is SVGAGI (reference sequence). Trimming took 2 bases from V and 4 from J; bases not matched to a gene: 7. The CDR3 has 16 residues. CDR3 sequence (DNA): TGTGCCAGCAGTTACAATATAGCGGGGGGCGGAGAGACCCAGTACTTC. Translating it yields CASSYNIAGGGETQYF.

This clonotype was observed a handful of times. One junction end does not reproduce the germline sequence, and a read error may be involved. The chain uses TRBV7-6 and TRBJ1-1; D is possibly TRBD1 (5 bases). The V gene's germline CDR1 is SGHVS and CDR2 FNYEAQ. There are 14 residues in the CDR3. CDR3 region: CANSPRGENTEAFF. The CDR3 nucleotides read TGTGCCAACAGCCCGAGGGGAGAGAACACTGAAGCTTTCTTT. Full variable domain (outside the CDR3, taken from reference TRBV7-6 and TRBJ1-1): GAGVSQSPRYKVTKRGQDVALRCDPISGHVSLYWYRQALGQGPEFLTYFNYEAQQDKSGLPNDRFSAERPEGSISTLTIQRTEQRDSAMYRCANSPRGENTEAFFGQGTRLTVV.

This clonotype showed up just a few times. The chain has TRBV28 and TRBJ1-1, with 11 bases lining up with TRBD1. This CDR3 has 15 amino acids. V shed 2 bases and J 6 bases; nucleotides not matched to a gene: 5. Looked up from germline, CDR1 is MDHEN and CDR2 is SYDVKM. The CDR3 loop is CASSLRTGGLAEAFF. CDR3 DNA: TGTGCCAGCAGTTTAAGGACAGGGGGCTTAGCTGAAGCTTTCTTT.